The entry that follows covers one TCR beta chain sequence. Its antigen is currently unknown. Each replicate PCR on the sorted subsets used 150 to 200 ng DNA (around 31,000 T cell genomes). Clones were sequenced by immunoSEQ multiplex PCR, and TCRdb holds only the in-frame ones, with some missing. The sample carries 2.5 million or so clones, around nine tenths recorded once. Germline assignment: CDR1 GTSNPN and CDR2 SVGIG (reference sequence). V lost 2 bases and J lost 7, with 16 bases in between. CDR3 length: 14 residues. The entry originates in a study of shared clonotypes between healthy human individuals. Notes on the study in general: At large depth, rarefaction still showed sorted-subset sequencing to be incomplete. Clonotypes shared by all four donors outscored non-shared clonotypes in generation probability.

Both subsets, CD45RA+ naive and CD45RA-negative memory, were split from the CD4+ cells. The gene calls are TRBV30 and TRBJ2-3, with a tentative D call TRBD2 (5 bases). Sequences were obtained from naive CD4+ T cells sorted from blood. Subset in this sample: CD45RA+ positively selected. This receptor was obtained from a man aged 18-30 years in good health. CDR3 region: CAWSTSVGANTQYF. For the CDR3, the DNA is TGTGCCTGGAGTACCTCGGTGGGAGCGAATACGCAGTATTTT.